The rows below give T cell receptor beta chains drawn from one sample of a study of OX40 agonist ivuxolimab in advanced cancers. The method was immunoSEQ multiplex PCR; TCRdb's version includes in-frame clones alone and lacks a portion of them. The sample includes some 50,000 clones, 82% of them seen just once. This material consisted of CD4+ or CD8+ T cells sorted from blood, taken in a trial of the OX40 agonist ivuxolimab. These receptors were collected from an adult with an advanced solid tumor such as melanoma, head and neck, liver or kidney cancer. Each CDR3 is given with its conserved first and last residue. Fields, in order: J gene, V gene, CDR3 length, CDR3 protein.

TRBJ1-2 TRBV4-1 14 CASSPDSSSNGYTF
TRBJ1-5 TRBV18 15 CASSPGQNSNQPQHF
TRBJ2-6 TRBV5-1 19 CASRLGTGTTSSGANVLTF
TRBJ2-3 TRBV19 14 CASERDGSTDTQYF
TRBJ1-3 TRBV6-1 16 CASSEALGSSGNTIYF
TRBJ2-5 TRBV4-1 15 CASREQGLPQETQYF
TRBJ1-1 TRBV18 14 CASSTGTANTEAFF
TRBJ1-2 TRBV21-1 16 CASSNESTGVGYGYTF
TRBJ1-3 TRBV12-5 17 CASGLVTGARSGNTIYF
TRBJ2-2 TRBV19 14 CAVNWGVGTGELFF
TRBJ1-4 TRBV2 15 CASSESQDRGEKLFF
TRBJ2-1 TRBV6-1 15 CASSAEQASYNEQFF
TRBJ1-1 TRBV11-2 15 CASSYRDRGGTEAFF
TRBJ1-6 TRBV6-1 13 CASSDVSVSPLHF
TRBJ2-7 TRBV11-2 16 CASSLDVTGGTYEQYF
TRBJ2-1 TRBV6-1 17 CASSASGGQGARNEQFF
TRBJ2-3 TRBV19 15 CASSIRVLVTDTQYF
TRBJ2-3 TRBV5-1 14 CASSLGQSTDTQYF
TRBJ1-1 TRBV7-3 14 CASSLHQGTTEAFF
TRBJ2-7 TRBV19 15 CASSAPGTLSYEQYF
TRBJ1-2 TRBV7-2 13 CASSLSPERGYTF
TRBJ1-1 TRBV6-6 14 CASSYSDRNTEAFF
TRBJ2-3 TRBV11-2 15 CASLNPGSSTDTQYF
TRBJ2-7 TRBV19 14 CASSAKLTPYEQYF
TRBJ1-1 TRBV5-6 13 CASSLAGVTEAFF
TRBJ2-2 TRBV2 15 CASSEVNSNTGELFF
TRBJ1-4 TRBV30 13 CAWNRERNEKLFF
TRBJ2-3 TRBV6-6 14 CASSYRPGTDTQYF
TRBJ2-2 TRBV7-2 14 CASSWGLHTGELFF
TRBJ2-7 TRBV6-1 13 CASGKTVPYEQYF
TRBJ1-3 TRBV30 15 CAWSANRFSGNTIYF
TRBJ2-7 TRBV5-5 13 CASSRGTNLEQYF
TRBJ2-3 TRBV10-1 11 CASSSTDTQYF
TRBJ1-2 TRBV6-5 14 CASRALDHNYGYTF
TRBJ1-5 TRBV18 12 CASSPGDQPQHF
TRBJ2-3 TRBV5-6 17 CASSHGVAGGPTDTQYF
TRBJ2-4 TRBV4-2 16 CASSQPSGGAKNIQYF
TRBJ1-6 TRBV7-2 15 CASSNPGQINSPLHF
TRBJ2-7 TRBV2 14 CASLPQGTSYEQYF
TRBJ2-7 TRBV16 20 CASSQRDSTGAQLRTYEQYF
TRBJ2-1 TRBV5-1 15 CASSPMGGAYNEQFF
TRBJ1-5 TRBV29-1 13 CSVGGSLNQPQHF
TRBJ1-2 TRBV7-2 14 CASSLEGLGYGYTF
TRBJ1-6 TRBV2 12 CASSSDNSPLHF